This TCR beta chain was sequenced for a study of T cell repertoires in cytomegalovirus infection. Study summary: The study used recently identified HLA-C-restricted and well-studied HLA-B-restricted CMV epitopes. Study-wide results and limits: CMV-specific HLA-C-restricted TCR beta clonotypes dominated the ex vivo response. People with CMV and the relevant HLA were identified by cumulative public TCR beta family frequency.

A note on this clonotype: Its matching antigen is unknown.

Each CDR3 protein is one row after TCRdb ran MiXCR on the reads. This table holds a few hundred thousand distinct CDR3 sequences, roughly 42% found once. Sequencing used cultured PBMCs, obtained from culture after CMV antigen stimulation. This TCR was sampled from a human donor in good health (CMV status not recorded). Some clones in this sample may be carry-over from other donors' samples.

CDR3 bases: TGCGCCAGCAGCCAAGATAGGGTGTACAATTCACCCCTCCACTTT. Amino acid sequence: CASSQDRVYNSPLHF. The chain couples TRBV4-1 to TRBJ1-6; no definite D call. The length of the CDR3 is 15 residues. V lost 0 bases and J 7 bases, leaving 10 bases between the germline ends. The germline V gene has CDR1 MGHRA and CDR2 YSYEKL.